One sample yielded the 7 T cell receptor beta chains listed below, sequenced in a study of shared clonotypes between healthy human individuals. Clones were read by immunoSEQ multiplex PCR, and TCRdb kept only the in-frame ones, dropping some. Here the sample spans approximately 2,300,000 clones, around 90% being singletons. Sequencing input: naive CD4+ T cells from PBMCs. The subset here: CD45RA+ positively selected. These receptors were taken from a man aged 18 to 30 in good health. Some clones in this sample may be carry-over from other donors' samples.

The chain links TRBV28 to TRBJ1-6; possible D gene TRBD1, 5 bases. CDR3 size: 14 residues. With 0 bases removed from V and 10 bases from J, the gap between germline ends came to 10 bases. CDR1 MDHEN and CDR2 SYDVKM come from the germline V gene. As DNA, the CDR3 is TGTGCCAGCAGTTTATGGAGGGGAGGGTCACCCCTCCACTTT. Protein sequence: CASSLWRGGSPLHF.

The chain recombines TRBV2 with TRBJ2-3; D possibly uses TRBD1 or TRBD2 (6 bases each). V dropped 0 bases and J dropped 5 bases, with 9 bases sitting between them. Germline values: CDR1 SNHLY, CDR2 FYNNEI. The length of the CDR3 is 14 residues. The CDR3 nucleotides are TGTGCCAGCAGTGAAGCTGGGGGGCGAGATACGCAGTATTTT. It codes for CASSEAGGRDTQYF. Full variable domain (outside the CDR3, taken from reference TRBV2 and TRBJ2-3): EPEVTQTPSHQVTQMGQEVILRCVPISNHLYFYWYRQILGQKVEFLVSFYNNEISEKSEIFDDQFSVERPDGSNFTLKIRSTKLEDSAMYFCASSEAGGRDTQYFGPGTRLTVL.

Comments on this clone: This sample also contains other DNA sequences that code for the same CDR3. The CDR3 bases are TGCGCCAGCAGCTTGGGGACCAATGAGCAGTTCTTC. Translated, it gives CASSLGTNEQFF. This rearrangement joins TRBV5-1 to TRBJ2-1; D gene ambiguous. Germline CDR1 reads SGHRS; CDR2 reads YFSETQ. V was cut by 0 bases and J by 6 bases, with 4 bases left in between. The CDR3 extends over 12 amino acids.

V is TRBV27 and J is TRBJ2-5, with D hard to call. The V gene's germline CDR1 is MNHEY and CDR2 SMNVEV (reference sequence). Trimming took off 7 bases at V and 5 bases at J, with 17 bases between the two ends. The CDR3 is 14 amino acids. This CDR3 reads CASTSHGAQETQYF. The CDR3, as DNA: TGTGCCAGCACTTCACACGGAGCGCAGGAGACCCAGTACTTC.

The chain recombines TRBV14 with TRBJ2-5; D is uncertain. Germline V gene sequence: CDR1 SGHDN, CDR2 FVKESK. V lost 1 base and J 5 bases, leaving 11 bases between the germline ends. This CDR3 is 14 amino acids long. The CDR3 bases are TGTGCCAGCAGCCAAGGTAACCGATGGGAGACCCAGTACTTC. This translates into CASSQGNRWETQYF.

The CDR3 spells CATSRALLANNEQFF. CDR3 bases: TGTGCCACCAGCAGAGCCCTCTTGGCGAACAATGAGCAGTTCTTC. The chain links TRBV15 to TRBJ2-1; D gene uncertain. From germline, CDR1 is LNHNV and CDR2 YYDKDF (reference sequence). Trimming removed 1 base from V and 5 bases from J, with 12 bases in between. This CDR3 comprises 15 residues.

As concerns this clone: Other DNA sequences in this specimen translate into the identical CDR3. The V and J genes are TRBV7-3 and TRBJ2-3; D remains unclear. CDR3 length equals 12 residues. The V end was cut by 5 bases, the J end by 1 base, with 4 bases between. CDR1 is SGHTA and CDR2 is FQGTGA in the germline V gene. Here the CDR3 DNA reads TGTGCCAGCAGCCCCGGCACAGATACGCAGTATTTT. It specifies CASSPGTDTQYF.